This T cell receptor (beta chain) was identified in a study of cytomegalovirus exposure and HLA in healthy donors (dated by TCRdb to 2016 to 2017). Background on the whole study: In an earlier analysis of roughly 590 of the donors, 250 to 350 Gb of sequence data and 117 million unique TCR beta sequences from 150 million to 200 million T cells were reported. To decide whether each TCR beta V gene segment behaved as functional or pseudogenic, an earlier analysis of some 600 of the donors relied on high-throughput TCR beta sequencing. Rather than using new phenotypic data, the later analysis identified candidate immune exposures from TCR beta sequences and from how often those sequences occurred across donors. In a later genetic analysis, genome-wide SNP genotypes for about three fifths of the roughly 670 donors were used, and that subset was treated as a discovery cohort. Donor age, sex, ethnicity and CMV serostatus were compiled together with the repertoire data. The study was designed to test whether signatures of past pathogen exposure could be identified by cataloging public T cell receptors. A later analysis re-examined previously published TCR beta repertoires from hundreds of donors and added high-resolution HLA genotyping to investigate patterns of TCR occurrence. The study combined high-throughput TCR immunosequencing, statistical association of individual TCRs with disease status, and machine learning to predict cytomegalovirus infection status. Among over 350 genotyped donors of the cohort, an average of about 240,000 unique TCR beta nucleotide sequences were sequenced per donor, 15% to 20% of them non-productive. Both class I and class II loci were covered by HLA typing, at four-digit resolution. Because of strong linkage in the cohort, roughly five DR-DQ haplotypes were treated as single units for association and clustering. The T cell repertoires of 700 or so subjects were profiled by immunosequencing and related to cytomegalovirus serostatus. Around 320 gigabases of sequencing data and 80 million or so unique TCR sequences were included in an early release covering around 650 HLA-typed donors. Among the roughly 400 genotyped donors, around 81% belonged to the genetic ancestry cluster associated with self-reported Caucasian donors. Typing coverage varied by locus: roughly 620-640 donors for A, B, C, DRB1 and DQB1; approximately 500 for DQA1; over 600 for DPA1; under 490 for DPB1. Every repertoire in the discovery cohort had been generated on one and the same sequencing platform. Besides the first cohort of roughly 700 subjects, a separate validation cohort made up of 120 or so different subjects was used. What the study reported, not specific to this receptor: A total of roughly 160 TCR beta chains were listed by the study as associated with cytomegalovirus. Correlated functional status among segregating V segments might reflect linkage disequilibrium, but an unknown experimental factor could not be ruled out. A further reported finding was that TCR beta sequences accurately predicted the HLA-A and HLA-B alleles for most subjects in the first cohort. When HLA alleles, especially DR and DQ, strongly co-occurred, TCR associations were difficult to assign to individual alleles. According to a later analysis, TCR association rates differed among HLA loci, with DRB1 alleles showing the most associated TCRs and HLA-C alleles showing the fewest. According to a later genetic analysis, donors in an Asian-associated ancestry cluster had fewer N-insertions in productive TCRs than the roughly 700-donor mean. In an earlier analysis of 500 to 650 of the donors, most TCR beta V segments appeared in productive rearrangements about 87% or about 30% of the time, broadly matching IMGT annotations. In a later analysis, HLA-associated TCR beta chains were found to be more clonally expanded and to have lower generation probabilities than equally common non-associated chains. The classifier was reported to diagnose cytomegalovirus status with high specificity and sensitivity in both the original cohort and the validation cohort. The presence/absence analyses assumed that sequencing depth was roughly uniform across donors, and that assumption may not be true. In a later genetic analysis, a missense DCLRE1C variant was associated with V-gene and J-gene trimming of TCR beta chains, and the association was replicated in an independent cohort. A few of the identified cytomegalovirus-associated TCR beta chains were confirmed in vitro to be specific for cytomegalovirus antigens. In a later analysis, most CMV-associated TCR beta chains were found to appear HLA-restricted, with HLA associations seemingly driven largely by CMV exposure. Immune exposure information for the cohort was limited to CMV serostatus. The authors suggested that the approach could potentially be extended to other disease states and immunological phenotypes. A group of highly shared sequence variants was considered likely to be a technical artifact of the sequencing pipeline. Several of the top co-occurrence clusters appeared to be linked to parvovirus B19, influenza, CMV and Epstein-Barr virus, according to a later analysis. Some IMGT-functional V segments, including TRBV6-2 and TRBV6-3, could not be distinguished by the 87-base-pair reads and were therefore excluded. Because some donors lacked HLA typing at each locus, the association tests relied only on the typed subset. Because counts were too low, roughly 16 rarely observed V segments, including chromosome 9 orphons, were left out of the earlier analysis of some 640 of the donors. In a later analysis, around 17,000 TCR beta sequences were associated with specific HLA alleles at a false discovery rate of 0.05. The cohort was sequenced for TCR beta chains only, and without alpha or paired-chain data the features that could be detected were limited. Across donors, most TCR sequences were observed very rarely, whereas some public TCRs were present in many individuals.

With respect to this clone: Its antigen is still unknown. Per-nucleotide qualities are absent, and no much larger clonotype sits a single base away.

Library generation was performed with the immunoSEQ multiplex PCR assay. For the multiplex PCR, a mixture combining 60 forward primers for TCR Vbeta segments and 13 reverse primers for TCR Jbeta segments was used. The CDR3 region of rearranged TCR beta genes was amplified from genomic DNA with a multiplex PCR assay. The Illumina HiSeq System was used to sequence the amplified TCR beta libraries as 87-base-pair reads. Processing in the source paper ran as follows. In a later analysis, some 80 million unique TCR beta chains were counted across the roughly 670 repertoires, and approximately 11 million of these chains were shared by at least two donors. To remove PCR and sequencing errors, raw reads were error-corrected and collapsed into unique sequences using a nearest-neighbor algorithm that merged closely related sequences. V, D and J gene segments were assigned by aligning CDR3 sequences to IMGT reference sequences. For a sequence to be retained, a match of at least six nucleotides to both a V gene segment and a J gene segment was required. A rearrangement counted as productive if the CDR3 had no stop codons and remained in frame with V and J, and every other rearrangement counted as non-productive. CDR3 was defined according to IMGT convention as the region running from the second conserved V-encoded cysteine to the conserved J-encoded phenylalanine. In an earlier analysis of approximately 500 of the donors, sequences lacking an unambiguous match to a single V gene segment were excluded. In an earlier analysis of roughly 500 of the donors, V segments were called functional above 56.7% productive rearrangements and were called segregating when the between-donor standard deviation exceeded 5%. A statistical classification framework was built to diagnose cytomegalovirus status from the catalog of TCR beta chain sequences. In a later analysis, V and J genes were assigned by comparing TCR nucleotide sequences against IMGT/GENE-DB human TR gene sequences. In a later analysis, CDR3 sequences and most-parsimonious VDJ recombination scenarios were assigned using the TCRdist pipeline. In a later analysis, every TCR beta chain was defined by the combination of its CDR3 amino acid sequence and its V-gene family, and reads without a unique V-gene family were dropped. To address suspected cross-contamination and a sequencing artifact, a later analysis removed a few hundred highly shared, low-generation-probability nucleotide sequences. For each public chain, a later analysis derived a clonal expansion index from normalized ranks of inferred template counts within each repertoire. A later analysis computed generation probabilities with a VDJ recombination model fitted to out-of-frame rearrangements, and checked the results against IGoR. In a later analysis, hypergeometric tests were used to score TCR-TCR, TCR-HLA and TCR-CMV co-occurrence, with a repertoire-size bias correction applied to TCR pairs. A later analysis estimated false discovery rates by permuting HLA or CMV assignments 20 times. In a later analysis, co-occurring TCRs were grouped using DBSCAN, and TCRdist sequence similarity was added for clustering within HLA-allele-positive subsets. Repertoires with fewer than 30,000 or more than 120,000 public chains, plus five repertoires with anomalous nucleotide sharing, were excluded from co-occurrence clustering. The table comes from immuneACCESS by way of TCRdb, which keeps in-frame sequences with V and J called. Part of the clones is missing from these tables; in studies checked, under half for an unresolved V gene and the rest for unknown reasons. The DNA was the basis for D and trimming; V, J and clone size are from that table. Within this sample are under 70,000 clones, with 82% of them counted one time only. Approximately 2.9% of the sample belongs to the ten largest clones.

The trim is 5 bases for V and 2 bases for J, with a gap of 9 bases between the germline ends. Based on the germline V gene, the CDR1 and CDR2 sequences are MNHEY and SVGAGI. Spanning cysteine to phenylalanine, the CDR3 consists of 13 amino acids. Only CDR3 DNA is held: 39 bases, read in frame from base 1. The cohort comprised several hundred healthy bone marrow donors. All cohort members were sampled while nominally healthy, although unrecorded immune exposures were likely present. The donor tested CMV seronegative, placing the donor among the 300 to 450 seronegative members of the cohort. A peripheral blood sample was provided by each donor, and peripheral blood mononuclear cells were used for TCR beta sequencing. Genomic DNA was extracted from the blood cell samples with the Qiagen DNeasy Blood Extraction Kit.

Sequences were obtained from PBMCs. The clonotype comes from a man aged 50-60 years in good health and CMV-seronegative. Rearrangement joined TRBV6-5 to TRBJ1-2; the D gene is perhaps TRBD1, on 6 matching bases. DNA sequence: TGTGCCAGCAGTGTACAGGGAAACTATGGCTACACCTTC. This yields the protein CASSVQGNYGYTF.